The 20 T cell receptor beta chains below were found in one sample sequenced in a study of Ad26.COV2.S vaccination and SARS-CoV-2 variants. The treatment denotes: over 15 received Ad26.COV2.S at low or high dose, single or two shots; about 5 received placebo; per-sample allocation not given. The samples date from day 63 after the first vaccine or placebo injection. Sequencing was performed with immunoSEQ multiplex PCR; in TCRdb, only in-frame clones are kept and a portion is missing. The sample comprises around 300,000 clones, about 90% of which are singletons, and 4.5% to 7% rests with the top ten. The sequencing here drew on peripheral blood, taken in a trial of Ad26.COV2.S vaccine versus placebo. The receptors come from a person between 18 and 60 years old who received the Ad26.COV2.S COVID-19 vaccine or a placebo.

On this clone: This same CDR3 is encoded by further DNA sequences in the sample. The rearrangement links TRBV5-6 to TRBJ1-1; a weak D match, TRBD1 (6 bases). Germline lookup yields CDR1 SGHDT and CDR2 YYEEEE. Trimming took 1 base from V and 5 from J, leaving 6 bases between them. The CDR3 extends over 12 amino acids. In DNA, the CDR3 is TGTGCCAGCAGCTTGAGGGGGACTGAAGCTTTCTTT. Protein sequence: CASSLRGTEAFF.

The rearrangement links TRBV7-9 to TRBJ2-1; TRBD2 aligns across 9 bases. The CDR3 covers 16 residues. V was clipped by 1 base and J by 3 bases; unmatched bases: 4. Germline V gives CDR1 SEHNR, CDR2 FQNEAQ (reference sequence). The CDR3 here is CASSLESSGIYNEQFF. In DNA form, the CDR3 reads TGTGCCAGCAGCTTAGAATCTAGCGGGATCTACAATGAGCAGTTCTTC. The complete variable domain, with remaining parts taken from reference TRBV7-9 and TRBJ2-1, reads DTGVSQNPRHKITKRGQNVTFRCDPISEHNRLYWYRQTLGQGPEFLTYFQNEAQLEKSRLLSDRFSAERPKGSFSTLEIQRTEQGDSAMYLCASSLESSGIYNEQFFGPGTRLTVL.

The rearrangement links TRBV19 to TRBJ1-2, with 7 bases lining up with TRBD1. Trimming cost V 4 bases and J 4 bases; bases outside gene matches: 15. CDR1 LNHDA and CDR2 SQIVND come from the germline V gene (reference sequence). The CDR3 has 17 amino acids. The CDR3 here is CASSKVFVGTAFYGYTF. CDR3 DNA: TGTGCCAGTAGTAAGGTGTTCGTCGGGACAGCTTTCTATGGCTACACCTTC.

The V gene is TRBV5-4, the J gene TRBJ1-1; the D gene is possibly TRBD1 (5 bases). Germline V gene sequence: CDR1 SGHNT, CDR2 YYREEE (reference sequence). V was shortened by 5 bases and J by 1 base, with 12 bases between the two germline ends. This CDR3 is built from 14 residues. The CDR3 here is CASSPGDPNTEAFF. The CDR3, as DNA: TGTGCCAGCAGTCCCGGGGACCCGAACACTGAAGCTTTCTTT.

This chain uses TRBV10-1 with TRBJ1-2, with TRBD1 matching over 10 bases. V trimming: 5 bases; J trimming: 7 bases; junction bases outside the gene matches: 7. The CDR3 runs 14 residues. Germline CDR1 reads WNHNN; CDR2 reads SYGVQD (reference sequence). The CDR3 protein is CASSSGGTGAGYTF. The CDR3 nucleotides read TGCGCCAGCAGTTCGGGCGGGACAGGGGCTGGCTACACCTTC.

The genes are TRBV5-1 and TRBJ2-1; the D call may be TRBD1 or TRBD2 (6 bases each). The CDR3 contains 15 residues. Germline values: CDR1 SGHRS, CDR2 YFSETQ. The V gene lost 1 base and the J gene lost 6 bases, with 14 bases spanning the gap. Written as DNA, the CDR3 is TGCGCCAGCAGCTTGAGGAGGGGGGAGTCCAATGAGCAGTTCTTC. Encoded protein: CASSLRRGESNEQFF.

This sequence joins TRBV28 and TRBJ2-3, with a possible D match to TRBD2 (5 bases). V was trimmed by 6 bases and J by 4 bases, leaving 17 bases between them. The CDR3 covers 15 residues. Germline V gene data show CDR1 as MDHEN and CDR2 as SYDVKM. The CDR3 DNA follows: TGTGCCAGCAGCCCCCTACTAGATAAAGCAGATACGCAGTATTTT. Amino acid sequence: CASSPLLDKADTQYF.

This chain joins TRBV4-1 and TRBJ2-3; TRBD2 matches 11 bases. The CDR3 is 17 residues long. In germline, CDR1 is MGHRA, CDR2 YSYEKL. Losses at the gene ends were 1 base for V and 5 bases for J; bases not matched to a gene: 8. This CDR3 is CASSQGNSGGAGDTQYF. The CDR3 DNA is TGCGCCAGCAGCCAAGGAAATAGCGGGGGGGCCGGAGATACGCAGTATTTT.

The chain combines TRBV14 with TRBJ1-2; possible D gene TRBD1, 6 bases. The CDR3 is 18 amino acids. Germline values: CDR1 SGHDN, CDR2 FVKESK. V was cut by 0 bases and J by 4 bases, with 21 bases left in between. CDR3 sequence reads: CASSQERAGAKVSYGYTF. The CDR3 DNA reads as TGTGCCAGCAGCCAAGAAAGGGCAGGGGCGAAGGTTTCCTATGGCTACACCTTC.

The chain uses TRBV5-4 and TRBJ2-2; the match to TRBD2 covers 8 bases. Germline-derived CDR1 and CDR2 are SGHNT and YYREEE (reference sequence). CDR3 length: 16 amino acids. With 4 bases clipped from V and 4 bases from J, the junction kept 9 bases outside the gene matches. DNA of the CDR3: TGTGCCAGCAGCCCCCGCGGGGCGGGAGGCACCGGGGAGCTGTTTTTT. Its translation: CASSPRGAGGTGELFF. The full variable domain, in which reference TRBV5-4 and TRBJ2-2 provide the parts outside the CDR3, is ETGVTQSPTHLIKTRGQQVTLRCSSQSGHNTVSWYQQALGQGPQFIFQYYREEENGRGNFPPRFSGLQFPNYSSELNVNALELDDSALYLCASSPRGAGGTGELFFGEGSRLTVL.

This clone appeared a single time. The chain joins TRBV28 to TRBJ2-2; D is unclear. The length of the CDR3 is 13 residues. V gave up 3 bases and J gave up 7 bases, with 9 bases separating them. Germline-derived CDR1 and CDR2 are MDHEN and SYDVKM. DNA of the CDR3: TGTGCCAGCAGTTTTCACGCTAGCGGGGAGCTGTTTTTT. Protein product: CASSFHASGELFF.

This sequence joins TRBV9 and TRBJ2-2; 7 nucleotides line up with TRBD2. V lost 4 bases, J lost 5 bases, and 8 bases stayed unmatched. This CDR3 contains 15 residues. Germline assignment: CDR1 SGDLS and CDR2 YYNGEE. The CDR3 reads CASSTEGTTTGELFF. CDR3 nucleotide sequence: TGTGCCAGCAGCACCGAAGGGACTACAACCGGGGAGCTGTTTTTT.

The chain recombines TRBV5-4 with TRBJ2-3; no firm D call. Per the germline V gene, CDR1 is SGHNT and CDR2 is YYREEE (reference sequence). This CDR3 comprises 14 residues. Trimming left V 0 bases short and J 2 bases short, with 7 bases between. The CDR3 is CASSLAYYTDTQYF. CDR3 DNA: TGTGCCAGCAGCTTGGCCTATTACACAGATACGCAGTATTTT.

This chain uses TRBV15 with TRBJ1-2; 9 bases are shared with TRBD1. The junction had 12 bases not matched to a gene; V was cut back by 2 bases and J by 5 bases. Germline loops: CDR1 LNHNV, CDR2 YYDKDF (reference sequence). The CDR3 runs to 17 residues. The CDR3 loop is CATSRPTGGFSPYGYTF. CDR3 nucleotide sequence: TGTGCCACCAGCAGACCGACAGGGGGTTTTTCCCCTTATGGCTACACCTTC.

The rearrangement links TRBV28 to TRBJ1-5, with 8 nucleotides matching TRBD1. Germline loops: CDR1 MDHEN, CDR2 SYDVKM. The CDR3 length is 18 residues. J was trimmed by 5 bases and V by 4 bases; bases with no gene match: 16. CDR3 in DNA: TGTGCCAGCAGTTCTTTCCGGACAGGGAGGGTTCGAGATCAGCCCCAGCATTTT. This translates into CASSSFRTGRVRDQPQHF.

In DNA, the CDR3 is TGTGCCAGCAGCTTCGCCGGGACAAAGAACACTGAAGCTTTCTTT. Translating it yields CASSFAGTKNTEAFF. V and J are TRBV7-9 and TRBJ1-1; D perhaps matches TRBD1 (6 bases). The CDR3 loop spans 15 amino acids. Trimming cost V 3 bases and J 1 base, with 12 bases left between them. Germline V gives CDR1 SEHNR, CDR2 FQNEAQ (reference sequence). The variable domain in full, with the rest retrieved from reference TRBV7-9 and TRBJ1-1, is DTGVSQNPRHKITKRGQNVTFRCDPISEHNRLYWYRQTLGQGPEFLTYFQNEAQLEKSRLLSDRFSAERPKGSFSTLEIQRTEQGDSAMYLCASSFAGTKNTEAFFGQGTRLTVV.

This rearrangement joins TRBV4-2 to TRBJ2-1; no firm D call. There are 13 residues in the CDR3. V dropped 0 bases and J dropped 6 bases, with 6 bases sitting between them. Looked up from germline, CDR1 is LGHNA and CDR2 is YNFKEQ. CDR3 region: CASSQEGRNEQFF. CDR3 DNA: TGTGCCAGCAGCCAAGAAGGACGCAATGAGCAGTTCTTC.

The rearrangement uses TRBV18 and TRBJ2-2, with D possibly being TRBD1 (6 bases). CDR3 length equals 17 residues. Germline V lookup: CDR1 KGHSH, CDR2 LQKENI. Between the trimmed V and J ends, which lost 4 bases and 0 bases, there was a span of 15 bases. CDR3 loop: CASSLRQASSNTGELFF. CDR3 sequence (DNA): TGTGCCAGCTCACTCCGACAGGCCTCTTCGAACACCGGGGAGCTGTTTTTT.

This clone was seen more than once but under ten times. The CDR3 bases are TGCGCCAGCAGCTTGGGAACAGGGGGCGATCAGCCCCAGCATTTT. Translation gives CASSLGTGGDQPQHF. This chain uses TRBV5-1 with TRBJ1-5; 9 nucleotides match TRBD1. The CDR3 spans 15 residues. The V gene's germline CDR1 is SGHRS and CDR2 YFSETQ. V dropped 0 bases and J dropped 5; count of bases not matched to a gene: 3.

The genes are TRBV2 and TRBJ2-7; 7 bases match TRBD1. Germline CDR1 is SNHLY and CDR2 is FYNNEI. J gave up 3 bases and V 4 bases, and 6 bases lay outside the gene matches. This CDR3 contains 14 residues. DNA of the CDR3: TGTGCCAGCAGTGCATTAAACAGGGGCTACGAGCAGTACTTC. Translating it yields CASSALNRGYEQYF. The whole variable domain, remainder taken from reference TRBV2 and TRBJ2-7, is EPEVTQTPSHQVTQMGQEVILRCVPISNHLYFYWYRQILGQKVEFLVSFYNNEISEKSEIFDDQFSVERPDGSNFTLKIRSTKLEDSAMYFCASSALNRGYEQYFGPGTRLTVT.